This TCR beta chain derives from a study of spatial heterogeneity in lung cancer. About the study: Raw reads showed each unique TCR and UMI combination turning up more than ten times on average.

Each CDR3 protein is one row after TCRdb ran MiXCR on the 5' RACE reads. The sample lists around 74,000 distinct CDR3 sequences; roughly 15% were seen once. This clonotype was picked up many times. Time point defined: sample taken at primary tumor resection. No cells were sorted before sequencing. The whole RNA sequenced was extracted from tumor, nontumor lung or frozen PBMC. This CDR3 contains 15 residues. Trimming cost V 5 bases and J 7 bases; bases outside gene matches: 8. Specimen: PBMCs, collected at surgery. The rearrangement uses TRBV12-3 or TRBV12-4 and TRBJ2-4, with 10 nucleotides matching TRBD1. This sequence was found in a male donor with early-stage non-small cell lung cancer. This CDR3 reads CASSDDRGRGNIQYF. For the CDR3, the DNA is TGTGCCAGCAGTGACGACAGGGGGCGGGGGAACATTCAGTACTTC.